This entry concerns a single T cell receptor beta chain. This sample stems from a study of blood T cells in healthy people across ages. The CDR3 has 19 amino acids. Trimming cost V 0 bases and J 0 bases; bases outside gene matches: 9. Per the germline V gene, CDR1 is SGDLS and CDR2 is YYNGEE. Primed by a sample-barcoded 5' primer and a J-beta primer mix, a second PCR proceeded for 7 to 11 cycles. TCRdb independently ran MiXCR on the 5' RACE reads; one entry per CDR3 protein. The sample includes approximately 1.5 million distinct CDR3 sequences, 30% to 40% of them seen just once. Each donor's blood draw was around 9.1 milliliters of peripheral blood.

V is TRBV9 and J is TRBJ2-1; 10 positions agree with TRBD2. Sequenced: blood. This receptor was obtained from a woman aged 25 to 39 in good health. The CDR3 sequence is CASSVDSAGGRSSYNEQFF. CDR3 sequence (DNA): TGTGCCAGCAGCGTAGATTCAGCGGGAGGGCGGAGCTCCTACAATGAGCAGTTCTTC. The variable domain in full, with the rest retrieved from reference TRBV9 and TRBJ2-1, is DSGVTQTPKHLITATGQRVTLRCSPRSGDLSVYWYQQSLDQGLQFLIQYYNGEERAKGNILERFSAQQFPDLHSELNLSSLELGDSALYFCASSVDSAGGRSSYNEQFFGPGTRLTVL.